The present TCR beta chain was sequenced within a study of cytomegalovirus exposure and HLA in healthy donors. Findings and caveats of the study: A later analysis linked a missense variant in DCLRE1C to the trimming of TCR beta V and J genes. A later analysis, which compared TCR beta chains of equal frequency, found the HLA-associated ones more clonally expanded.

With 3 bases removed from V and 0 bases from J, the gap between germline ends came to 16 bases. The germline CDR1 and CDR2 sequences are LGHNA and YNFKEQ. The CDR3 extends over 17 amino acids. A word on this clone: Antigen: not known.

The PCR used 60 Vbeta and 13 Jbeta primers. Repertoires were generated with immunoSEQ multiplex PCR, while TCRdb's copy carries only in-frame clones and drops some. This sample has around 150,000 clones, with approximately 80% found just once. The source of this sequence is a male donor in good health and CMV-seronegative. The V and J genes are TRBV4-2 and TRBJ2-3; no firm D call. Sequenced: PBMCs. The CDR3 DNA follows: TGTGCCAGCAGCCATGGTTTTAGCCCGAGTAGCACAGATACGCAGTATTTT. It yields the protein CASSHGFSPSSTDTQYF.